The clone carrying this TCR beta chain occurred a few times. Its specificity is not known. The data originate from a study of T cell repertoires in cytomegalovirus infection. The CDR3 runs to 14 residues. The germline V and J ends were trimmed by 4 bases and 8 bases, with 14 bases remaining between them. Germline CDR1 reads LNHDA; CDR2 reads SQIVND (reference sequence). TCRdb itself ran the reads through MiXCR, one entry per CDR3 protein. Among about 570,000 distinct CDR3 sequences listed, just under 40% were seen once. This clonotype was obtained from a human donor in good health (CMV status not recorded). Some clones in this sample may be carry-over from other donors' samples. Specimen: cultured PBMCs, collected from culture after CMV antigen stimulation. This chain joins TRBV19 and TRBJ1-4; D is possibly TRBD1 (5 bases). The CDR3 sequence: CASSRDLKAEKLFF. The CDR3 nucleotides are TGTGCCAGTAGTAGGGACTTAAAAGCCGAAAAACTGTTTTTT.